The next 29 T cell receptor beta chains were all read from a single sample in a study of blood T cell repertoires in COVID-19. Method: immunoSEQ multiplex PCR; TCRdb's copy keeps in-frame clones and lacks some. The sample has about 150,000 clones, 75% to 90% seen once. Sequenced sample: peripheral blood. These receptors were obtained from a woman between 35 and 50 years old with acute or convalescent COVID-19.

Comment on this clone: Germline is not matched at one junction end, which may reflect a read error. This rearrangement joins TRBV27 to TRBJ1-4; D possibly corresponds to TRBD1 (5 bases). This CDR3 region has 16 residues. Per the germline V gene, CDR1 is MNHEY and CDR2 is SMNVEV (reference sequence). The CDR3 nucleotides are TGTGCCAGCAGCAGATCGGGGGGACCCTACGGGGAAAGACTGTTTTTT. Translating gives CASSRSGGPYGERLFF.

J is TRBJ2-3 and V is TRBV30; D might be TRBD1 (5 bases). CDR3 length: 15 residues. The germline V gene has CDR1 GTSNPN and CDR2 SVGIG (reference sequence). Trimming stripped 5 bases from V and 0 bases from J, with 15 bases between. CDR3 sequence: CAWGPGQGSTDTQYF. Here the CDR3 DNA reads TGTGCCTGGGGCCCAGGTCAGGGCAGCACAGATACGCAGTATTTT.

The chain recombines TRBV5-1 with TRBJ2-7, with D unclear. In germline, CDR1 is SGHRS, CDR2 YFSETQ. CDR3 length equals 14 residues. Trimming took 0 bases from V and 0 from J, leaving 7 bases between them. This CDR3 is CASSLEMSSYEQYF. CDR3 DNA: TGCGCCAGCAGCTTGGAAATGAGCTCCTACGAGCAGTACTTC.

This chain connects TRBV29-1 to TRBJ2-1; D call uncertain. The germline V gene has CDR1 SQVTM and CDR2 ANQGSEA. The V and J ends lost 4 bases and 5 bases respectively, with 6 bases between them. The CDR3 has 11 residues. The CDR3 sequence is CSVVRDNEQFF. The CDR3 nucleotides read TGCAGCGTTGTTCGAGACAATGAGCAGTTCTTC.

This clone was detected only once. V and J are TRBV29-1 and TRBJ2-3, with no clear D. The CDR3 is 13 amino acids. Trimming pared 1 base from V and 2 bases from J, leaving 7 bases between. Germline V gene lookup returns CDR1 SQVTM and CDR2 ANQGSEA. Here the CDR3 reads CSVEGGPTDTQYF. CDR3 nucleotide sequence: TGCAGCGTTGAAGGCGGCCCCACAGATACGCAGTATTTT.

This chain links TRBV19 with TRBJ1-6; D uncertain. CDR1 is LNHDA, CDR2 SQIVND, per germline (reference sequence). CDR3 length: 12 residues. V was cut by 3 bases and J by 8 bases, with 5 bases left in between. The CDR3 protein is CASSIGDSPLHF. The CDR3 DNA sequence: TGTGCCAGTAGTATCGGGGATTCACCCCTCCACTTT.

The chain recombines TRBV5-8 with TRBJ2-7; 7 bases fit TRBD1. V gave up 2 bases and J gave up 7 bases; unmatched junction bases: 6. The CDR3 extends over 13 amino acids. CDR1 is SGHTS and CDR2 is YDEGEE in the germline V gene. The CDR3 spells CASSFQDRVEQYF. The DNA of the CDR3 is TGTGCCAGCAGCTTCCAAGACAGGGTTGAGCAGTACTTC.

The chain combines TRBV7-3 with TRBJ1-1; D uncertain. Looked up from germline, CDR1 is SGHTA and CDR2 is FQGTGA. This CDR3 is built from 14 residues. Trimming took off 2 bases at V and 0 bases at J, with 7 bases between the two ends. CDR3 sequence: CASSLGGVNTEAFF. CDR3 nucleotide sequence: TGTGCCAGCAGCTTAGGAGGAGTGAACACTGAAGCTTTCTTT.

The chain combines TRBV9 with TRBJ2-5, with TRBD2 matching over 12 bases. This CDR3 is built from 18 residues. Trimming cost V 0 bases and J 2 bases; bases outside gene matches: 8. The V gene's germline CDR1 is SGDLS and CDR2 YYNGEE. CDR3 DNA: TGTGCCAGCAGCGTAGAGACTAGCGGGAGAGGGGGGCAAGAGACCCAGTACTTC. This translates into CASSVETSGRGGQETQYF.

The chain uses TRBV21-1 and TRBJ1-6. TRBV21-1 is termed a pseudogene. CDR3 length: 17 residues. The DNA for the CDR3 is TGTGCCAGCAGCGCGCGTCCATCCGCGCAAGAGCATTCACCCCTCCACTTT. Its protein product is CASSARPSAQEHSPLHF.

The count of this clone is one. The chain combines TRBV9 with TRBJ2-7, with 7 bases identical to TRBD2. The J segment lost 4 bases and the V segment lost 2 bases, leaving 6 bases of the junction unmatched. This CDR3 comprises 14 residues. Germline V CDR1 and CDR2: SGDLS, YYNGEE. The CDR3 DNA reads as TGTGCCAGCAGCGTGGCGAGCGGGGTATACGAGCAGTACTTC. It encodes CASSVASGVYEQYF.

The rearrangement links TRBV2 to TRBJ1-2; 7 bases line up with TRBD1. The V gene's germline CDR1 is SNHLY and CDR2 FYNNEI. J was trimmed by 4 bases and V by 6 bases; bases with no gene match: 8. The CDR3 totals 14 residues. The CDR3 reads CASSPTGSVYGYTF. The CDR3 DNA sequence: TGTGCCAGCAGCCCGACAGGGTCGGTCTATGGCTACACCTTC.

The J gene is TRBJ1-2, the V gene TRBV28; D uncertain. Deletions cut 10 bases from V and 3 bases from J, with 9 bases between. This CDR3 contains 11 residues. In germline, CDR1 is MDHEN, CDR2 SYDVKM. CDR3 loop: CAIQRDYGYTF. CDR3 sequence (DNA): TGTGCCATCCAGCGTGACTATGGCTACACCTTC.

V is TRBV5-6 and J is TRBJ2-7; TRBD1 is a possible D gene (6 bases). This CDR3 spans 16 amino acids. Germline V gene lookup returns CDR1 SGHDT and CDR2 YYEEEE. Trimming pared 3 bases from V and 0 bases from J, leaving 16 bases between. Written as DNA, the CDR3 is TGTGCCAGCAGCTGGGACCGGGACATGAGCTCCTACGAGCAGTACTTC. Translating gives CASSWDRDMSSYEQYF.

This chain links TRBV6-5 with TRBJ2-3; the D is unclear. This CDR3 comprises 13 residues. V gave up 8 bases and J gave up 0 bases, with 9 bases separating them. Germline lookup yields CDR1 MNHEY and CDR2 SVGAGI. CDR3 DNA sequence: TGTGCCAGCGGCGGAGCTAGCACAGATACGCAGTATTTT. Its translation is CASGGASTDTQYF.

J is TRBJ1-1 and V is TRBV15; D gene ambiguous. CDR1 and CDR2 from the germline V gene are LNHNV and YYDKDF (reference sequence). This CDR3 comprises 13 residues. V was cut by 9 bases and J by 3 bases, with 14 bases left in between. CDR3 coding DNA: TGTGCCACTAACAGAAACAGATACACTGAAGCTTTCTTT. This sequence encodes CATNRNRYTEAFF.

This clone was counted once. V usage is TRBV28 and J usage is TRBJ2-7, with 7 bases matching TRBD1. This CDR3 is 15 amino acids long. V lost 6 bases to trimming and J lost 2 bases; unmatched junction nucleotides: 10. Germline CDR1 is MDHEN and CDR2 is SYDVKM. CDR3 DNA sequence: TGTGCCAGCAGACCTTCAACCGACAGGGCCTACGAGCAGTACTTC. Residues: CASRPSTDRAYEQYF.

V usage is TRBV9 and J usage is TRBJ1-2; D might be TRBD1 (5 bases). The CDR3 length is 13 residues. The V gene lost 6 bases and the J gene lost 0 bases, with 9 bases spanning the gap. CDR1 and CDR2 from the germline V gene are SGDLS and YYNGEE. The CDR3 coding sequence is TGTGCCAGCATGGACATCGCTAACTATGGCTACACCTTC. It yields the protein CASMDIANYGYTF.

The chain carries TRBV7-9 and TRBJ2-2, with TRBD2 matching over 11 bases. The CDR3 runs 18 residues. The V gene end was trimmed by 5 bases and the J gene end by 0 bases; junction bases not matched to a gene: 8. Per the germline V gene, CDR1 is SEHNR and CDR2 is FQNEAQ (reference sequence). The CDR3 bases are TGTGCCAGCAGCGACACACTAGCGGGAGTCGCGAACACCGGGGAGCTGTTTTTT. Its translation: CASSDTLAGVANTGELFF. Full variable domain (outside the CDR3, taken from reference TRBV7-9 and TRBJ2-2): DTGVSQNPRHKITKRGQNVTFRCDPISEHNRLYWYRQTLGQGPEFLTYFQNEAQLEKSRLLSDRFSAERPKGSFSTLEIQRTEQGDSAMYLCASSDTLAGVANTGELFFGEGSRLTVL.

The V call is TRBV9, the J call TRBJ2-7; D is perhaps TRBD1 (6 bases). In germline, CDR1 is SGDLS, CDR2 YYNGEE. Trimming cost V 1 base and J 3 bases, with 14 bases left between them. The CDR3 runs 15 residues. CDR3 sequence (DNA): TGTGCCAGCAGCGTAAAGCAGGGGACCTTCTACGAGCAGTACTTC. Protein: CASSVKQGTFYEQYF.

CDR3: CASNLGTNYEQYF. The CDR3 DNA reads as TGTGCCAGCAACCTAGGAACTAACTACGAGCAGTACTTC. The gene calls are TRBV11-3 and TRBJ2-7; D gene ambiguous. CDR1 and CDR2 from the germline V gene are SGHNT and YENEEA. The CDR3 runs to 13 residues. V lost 7 bases, J lost 3 bases, and 13 bases lay in between.

The CDR3 loop is CASSQDLQSDRSFF. For the CDR3, the DNA is TGCGCCAGCAGCCAAGATCTTCAGTCGGACAGGTCTTTCTTT. This chain uses TRBV4-1 with TRBJ1-1; 7 bases are shared with TRBD1. Germline trimming cut 0 bases from V and 12 bases from J; bases unmatched to any gene: 10. The germline V gene has CDR1 MGHRA and CDR2 YSYEKL. The CDR3 runs 14 residues.

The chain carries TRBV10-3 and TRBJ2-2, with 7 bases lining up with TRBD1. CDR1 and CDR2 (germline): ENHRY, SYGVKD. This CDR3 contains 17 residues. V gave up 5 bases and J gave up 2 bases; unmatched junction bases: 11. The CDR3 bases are TGTGCCATCAGTCCCCCGAGGGGGCCCTCTAACACCGGGGAGCTGTTTTTT. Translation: CAISPPRGPSNTGELFF.

CDR3 sequence (DNA): TGTGCCAGCAGTCCAGCGGGGGGGAACACCGGGGAGCTGTTTTTT. This sequence encodes CASSPAGGNTGELFF. The chain joins TRBV2 to TRBJ2-2; the match to TRBD2 covers 9 bases. The CDR3 spans 15 residues. The junction had 2 bases not matched to a gene; V was cut back by 5 bases and J by 1 base. Germline CDR1 reads SNHLY; CDR2 reads FYNNEI. Combining the CDR3 with reference TRBV2 and TRBJ2-2 gives the whole variable domain EPEVTQTPSHQVTQMGQEVILRCVPISNHLYFYWYRQILGQKVEFLVSFYNNEISEKSEIFDDQFSVERPDGSNFTLKIRSTKLEDSAMYFCASSPAGGNTGELFFGEGSRLTVL.

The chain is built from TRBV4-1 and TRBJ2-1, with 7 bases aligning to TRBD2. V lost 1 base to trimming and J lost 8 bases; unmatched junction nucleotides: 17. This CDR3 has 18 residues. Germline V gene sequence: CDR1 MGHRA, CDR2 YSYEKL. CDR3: CASSQGEVRRGTSYEQFF. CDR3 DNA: TGCGCCAGCAGCCAAGGGGAAGTGAGGCGGGGGACCTCCTATGAGCAGTTCTTC.

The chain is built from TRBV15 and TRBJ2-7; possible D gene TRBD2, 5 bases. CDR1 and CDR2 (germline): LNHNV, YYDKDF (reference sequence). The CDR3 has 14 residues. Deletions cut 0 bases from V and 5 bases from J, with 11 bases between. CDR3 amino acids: CATSRDTPRDEQYF. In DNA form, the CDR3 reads TGTGCCACCAGCAGAGATACCCCGCGGGACGAGCAGTACTTC.

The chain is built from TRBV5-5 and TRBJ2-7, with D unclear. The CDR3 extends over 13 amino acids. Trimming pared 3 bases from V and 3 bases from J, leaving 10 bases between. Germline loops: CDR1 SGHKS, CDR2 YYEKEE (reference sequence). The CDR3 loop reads CASSSGPLYEQYF. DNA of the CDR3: TGTGCCAGCAGCTCTGGGCCTCTCTACGAGCAGTACTTC.

The CDR3 DNA follows: TGTGCCAGCAGCTTAGACTTAGCGGGGAGGTCAGATACGCAGTATTTT. Its translation is CASSLDLAGRSDTQYF. This chain uses TRBV7-8 with TRBJ2-3; 8 bases agree with TRBD2. J lost 4 bases, V lost 1 base, and 7 bases had no gene match. Germline V gene sequence: CDR1 SGHVS, CDR2 FQNEAQ. This CDR3 is 16 amino acids long.

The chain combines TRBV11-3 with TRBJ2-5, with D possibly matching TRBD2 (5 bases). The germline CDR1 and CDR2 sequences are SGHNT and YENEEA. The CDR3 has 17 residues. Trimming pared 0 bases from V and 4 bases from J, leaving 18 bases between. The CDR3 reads CASSLERTSHRGETQYF. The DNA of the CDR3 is TGTGCCAGCAGCTTAGAGCGGACTTCGCATCGTGGAGAGACCCAGTACTTC.